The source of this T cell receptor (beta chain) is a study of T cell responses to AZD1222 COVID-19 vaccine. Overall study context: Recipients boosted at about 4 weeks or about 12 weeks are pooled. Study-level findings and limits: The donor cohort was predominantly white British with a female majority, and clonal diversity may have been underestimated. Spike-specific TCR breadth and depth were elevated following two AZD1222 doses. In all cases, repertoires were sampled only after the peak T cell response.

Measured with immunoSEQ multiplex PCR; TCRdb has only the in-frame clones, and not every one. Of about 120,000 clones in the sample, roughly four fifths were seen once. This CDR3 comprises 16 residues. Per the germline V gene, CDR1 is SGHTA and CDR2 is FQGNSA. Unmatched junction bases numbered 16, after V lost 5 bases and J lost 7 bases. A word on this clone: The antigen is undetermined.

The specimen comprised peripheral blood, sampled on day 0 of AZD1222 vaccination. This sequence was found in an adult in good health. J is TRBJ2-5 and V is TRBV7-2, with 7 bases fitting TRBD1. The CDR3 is CASSPLGATGKATQYF. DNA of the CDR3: TGTGCCAGCAGCCCTTTGGGGGCGACAGGGAAGGCGACCCAGTACTTC.